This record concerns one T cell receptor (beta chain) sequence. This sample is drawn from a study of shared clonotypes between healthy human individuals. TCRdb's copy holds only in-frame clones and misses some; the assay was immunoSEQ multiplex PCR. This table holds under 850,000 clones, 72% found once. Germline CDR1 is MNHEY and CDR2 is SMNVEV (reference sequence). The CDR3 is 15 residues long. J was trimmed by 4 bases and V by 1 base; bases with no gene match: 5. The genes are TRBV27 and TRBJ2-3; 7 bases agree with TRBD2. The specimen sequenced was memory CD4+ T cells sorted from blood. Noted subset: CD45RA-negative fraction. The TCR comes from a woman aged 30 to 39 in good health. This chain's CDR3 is CASSLLRGGPDTQYF. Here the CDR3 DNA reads TGTGCCAGCAGTTTATTGCGGGGAGGGCCAGATACGCAGTATTTT.